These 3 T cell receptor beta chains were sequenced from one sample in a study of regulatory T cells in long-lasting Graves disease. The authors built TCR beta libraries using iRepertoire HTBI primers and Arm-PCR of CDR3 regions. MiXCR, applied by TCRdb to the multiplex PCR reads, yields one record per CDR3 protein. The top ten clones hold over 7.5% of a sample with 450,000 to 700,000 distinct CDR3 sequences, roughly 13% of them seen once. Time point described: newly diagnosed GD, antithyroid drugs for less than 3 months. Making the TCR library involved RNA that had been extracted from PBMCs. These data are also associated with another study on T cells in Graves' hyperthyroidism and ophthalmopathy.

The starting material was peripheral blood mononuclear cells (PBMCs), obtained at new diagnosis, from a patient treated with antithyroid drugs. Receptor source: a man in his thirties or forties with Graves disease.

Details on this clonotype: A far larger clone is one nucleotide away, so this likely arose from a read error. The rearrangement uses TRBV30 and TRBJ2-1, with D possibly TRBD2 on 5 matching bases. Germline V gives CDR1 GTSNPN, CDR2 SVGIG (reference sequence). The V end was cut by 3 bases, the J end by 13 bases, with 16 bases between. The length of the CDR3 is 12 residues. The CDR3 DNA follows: TGTGCCTGGAGCCAGACTAAAGAGACCCAGTTCTTC. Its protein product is CAWSQTKETQFF.

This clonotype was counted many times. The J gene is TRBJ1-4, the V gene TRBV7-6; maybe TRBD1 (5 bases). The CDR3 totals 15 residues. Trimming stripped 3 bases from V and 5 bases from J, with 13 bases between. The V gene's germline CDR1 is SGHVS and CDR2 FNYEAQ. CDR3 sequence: CASSLAGTKNEKLFF. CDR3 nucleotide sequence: TGTGCCAGCAGCTTGGCCGGGACCAAAAATGAAAAACTGTTTTTT.

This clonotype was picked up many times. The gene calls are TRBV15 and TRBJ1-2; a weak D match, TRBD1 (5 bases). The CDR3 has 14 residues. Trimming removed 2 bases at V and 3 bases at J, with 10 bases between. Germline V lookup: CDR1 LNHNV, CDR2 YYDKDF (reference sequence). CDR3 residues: CATSRQGPYYGYTF. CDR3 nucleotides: TGTGCCACCAGCAGACAGGGTCCATACTATGGCTACACCTTC.